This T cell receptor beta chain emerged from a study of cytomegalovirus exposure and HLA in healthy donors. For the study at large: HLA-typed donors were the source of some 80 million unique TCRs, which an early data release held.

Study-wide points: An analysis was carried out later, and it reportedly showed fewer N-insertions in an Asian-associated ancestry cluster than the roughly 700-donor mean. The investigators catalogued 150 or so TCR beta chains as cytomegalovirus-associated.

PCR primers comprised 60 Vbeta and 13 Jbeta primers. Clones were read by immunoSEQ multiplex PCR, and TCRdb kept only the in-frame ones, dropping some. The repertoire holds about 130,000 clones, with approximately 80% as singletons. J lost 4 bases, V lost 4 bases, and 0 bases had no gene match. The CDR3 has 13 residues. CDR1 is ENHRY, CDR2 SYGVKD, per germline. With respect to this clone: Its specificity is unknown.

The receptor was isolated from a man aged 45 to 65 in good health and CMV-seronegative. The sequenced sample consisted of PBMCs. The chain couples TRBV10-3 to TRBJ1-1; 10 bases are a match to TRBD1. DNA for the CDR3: TGTGCCATCAGTGGGACAGGGGGCACTGAAGCTTTCTTT. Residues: CAISGTGGTEAFF.